The 7 T cell receptor beta chains below were found in one sample sequenced in a study of blood T cell repertoires in COVID-19. The method was immunoSEQ multiplex PCR; TCRdb's version includes in-frame clones alone and lacks a portion of them. The repertoire holds approximately 97,000 clones, with more than 85% as singletons. Specimen: peripheral blood. The receptors derive from a man younger than 35 with acute or convalescent COVID-19.

The chain carries TRBV20-1 and TRBJ1-1; D call uncertain. Germline loops: CDR1 DFQATT, CDR2 SNEGSKA (reference sequence). V dropped 3 bases and J dropped 4 bases, with 15 bases sitting between them. This CDR3 has 14 residues. CDR3 protein: CSASALKQTTEAFF. The CDR3 nucleotides are TGCAGTGCTAGTGCCCTGAAACAGACCACTGAAGCTTTCTTT.

The chain combines TRBV6-5 with TRBJ1-2, with a weak D call TRBD1 (6 bases). The V end lost 7 bases, the J end lost 8 bases, and 14 bases lay between the germline ends. The CDR3 totals 12 residues. Germline V gene sequence: CDR1 MNHEY, CDR2 SVGAGI. The CDR3 DNA reads TGTGCCAGCACCCTCTACAGGGACGGCTACACCTTC. It specifies CASTLYRDGYTF.

V gene TRBV9 combines with J gene TRBJ1-2; TRBD1 aligns across 7 bases. J was trimmed by 4 bases and V by 4 bases; bases with no gene match: 19. Germline values: CDR1 SGDLS, CDR2 YYNGEE. The length of the CDR3 is 18 residues. This chain's CDR3 is CASSPQPSPGTVSYGYTF. The CDR3 region has the DNA TGTGCCAGCAGCCCCCAGCCCAGTCCCGGGACAGTCTCCTATGGCTACACCTTC.

V usage is TRBV10-3 and J usage is TRBJ1-5; 8 bases map to TRBD1. With V trimmed by 3 bases and J by 6 bases, 7 bases remained unmatched. The germline gives CDR1 ENHRY, CDR2 SYGVKD. This CDR3 has 15 amino acids. CDR3 nucleotide sequence: TGTGCCATCAGTGAAGGACAGGGAGGCAGTCAGCCCCAGCATTTT. As protein: CAISEGQGGSQPQHF.

The chain joins TRBV7-8 to TRBJ1-1; 8 bases match TRBD1. The CDR3 has 15 residues. The germline gives CDR1 SGHVS, CDR2 FQNEAQ. The J segment lost 1 base and the V segment lost 3 bases, leaving 4 bases of the junction unmatched. CDR3 region: CASSFPGQENTEAFF. The DNA for the CDR3 is TGTGCCAGCAGCTTCCCGGGACAGGAGAACACTGAAGCTTTCTTT.

The J gene is TRBJ2-7, the V gene TRBV4-1; 8 nucleotides line up with TRBD2. The length of the CDR3 is 20 residues. The V segment lost 5 bases and the J segment 0 bases; nucleotides outside the gene matches: 21. From germline, CDR1 is MGHRA and CDR2 YSYEKL. CDR3: CASSARPPPRWTSSSYEQYF. The CDR3 DNA follows: TGCGCCAGCAGCGCCCGTCCCCCCCCGAGATGGACTAGCAGCTCCTACGAGCAGTACTTC.

The J gene is TRBJ1-5, the V gene TRBV6-1; a weak D match, TRBD1 (6 bases). The CDR3 has 17 residues. Germline loops: CDR1 MNHNS, CDR2 SASEGT. Trimming took 8 bases from V and 6 from J, leaving 26 bases between them. CDR3 in amino acids: CASVEGTHYVAPQPQHF. As DNA, the CDR3 is TGTGCCAGCGTTGAAGGGACACACTACGTTGCGCCTCAGCCCCAGCATTTT.